These T cell receptor beta chains were read from a single sample in a study of molecular identifiers for immune sequencing clone quantification. In TCRdb, the PCR reads were re-called with MiXCR into one record per CDR3 protein. Seen here are just under 650,000 distinct CDR3 sequences, approximately 20% observed once, and the top ten hold roughly 0.9%. Sequencing used naive CD8+ T cells from blood, with Jurkat cell RNA spiked in. The source of these receptors is a human donor in good health. Some libraries in this study had Jurkat cell RNA spiked in. The CDR3 runs from the conserved cysteine through the conserved F or W. A D gene is named only where the DNA matches it firmly. Clone size, where shown, is once, few, many, or a class for clones that have expanded.

many	TRBV2	-	TRBJ1-5	CASSEWGPKQPQHF	TGTGCCAGCAGTGAATGGGGTCCGAAACAGCCCCAGCATTTT
many	TRBV2	TRBD2	TRBJ2-3	CASSDPSGKYPDTQYF	TGTGCCAGCAGTGATCCTAGCGGGAAATACCCAGATACGCAGTATTTT
many	TRBV20-1	TRBD2	TRBJ2-3	CSAGEPSGSPGTQYF	TGCAGTGCTGGGGAACCTAGCGGATCCCCAGGTACGCAGTATTTT
many	TRBV6-5	-	TRBJ1-1	CASSYSTTGNTEAFF	TGTGCCAGCAGTTACTCGACAACAGGGAATACTGAAGCTTTCTTT
many	TRBV4-3	TRBD1	TRBJ1-5	CASSQGTGRNQPQHF	TGCGCCAGCAGCCAAGGGACAGGGCGCAATCAGCCCCAGCATTTT
many	TRBV9	TRBD2	TRBJ2-3	CASSVKIAGRGDTQYF	TGTGCCAGCAGCGTGAAAATAGCGGGGCGGGGAGATACGCAGTATTTT
many	TRBV7-8	TRBD1	TRBJ2-3	CASSYWTGEGDTQYF	TGTGCCAGCAGCTACTGGACAGGGGAGGGAGATACGCAGTATTTT
few	TRBV12-3/TRBV12-4	TRBD1	TRBJ2-2	CASKPGTAGTGELFF	TGTGCCAGCAAACCCGGGACAGCTGGGACCGGGGAGCTGTTTTTT
many	TRBV13	TRBD1	TRBJ1-1	CASSLTDRDTEAFF	TGTGCCAGCAGCTTAACGGACAGGGACACTGAAGCTTTCTTT
many	TRBV20-1	TRBD2	TRBJ2-3	CSARGWLAGGQGTDTQYF	TGCAGTGCTAGGGGGTGGCTAGCGGGGGGTCAAGGCACAGATACGCAGTATTTT
few	TRBV5-4	TRBD1	TRBJ2-5	CASTSGTGGQETQYF	TGTGCCAGCACATCCGGGACAGGGGGTCAAGAGACCCAGTACTTC
many	TRBV4-1	TRBD1	TRBJ2-1	CASSQMDRDNEQFF	TGCGCCAGCAGCCAGATGGACAGGGACAATGAGCAGTTCTTC
many	TRBV6-6	-	TRBJ2-7	CASKTTGNEQYF	TGTGCCAGCAAGACAACAGGGAACGAGCAGTACTTC
many	TRBV2	-	TRBJ1-4	CASSEFPARPNEKLFF	TGTGCCAGCAGTGAATTTCCAGCACGCCCTAATGAAAAACTGTTTTTT
-	TRBV29-1	TRBD2	TRBJ2-1	CSVELVGVSGVSYNEQFF	TGCAGCGTTGAACTTGTTGGGGTGAGCGGGGTTTCCTACAATGAGCAGTTCTTC
many	TRBV5-4	-	TRBJ1-2	CASSWAGSHNYGYTF	TGTGCCAGCAGCTGGGCCGGCAGCCATAACTATGGCTACACCTTC
many	TRBV30	-	TRBJ1-2	CAWNLYRGDHYGYTF	TGTGCCTGGAACCTGTACCGGGGGGACCACTATGGCTACACCTTC
few	TRBV7-9	TRBD1	TRBJ2-1	CASSSQGQGSYNEQFF	TGTGCCAGCAGCTCCCAGGGACAGGGATCCTACAATGAGCAGTTCTTC
many	TRBV27	TRBD1	TRBJ2-3	CASSLGRGGTYTQYF	TGTGCCAGCAGTTTGGGGCGAGGGGGCACGTATACGCAGTATTTT
-	TRBV7-9	-	TRBJ2-1	CASSLAVAVIDNEQFF	TGTGCCAGCAGCTTAGCTGTAGCGGTCATCGACAATGAGCAGTTCTTC
-	TRBV27	-	TRBJ1-1	CASSFSGVDTEAFF	TGTGCCAGCAGTTTTTCGGGGGTTGACACTGAAGCTTTCTTT
many	TRBV6-2/TRBV6-3	-	TRBJ1-5	CASSYPSSGFLPQHF	TGTGCCAGCAGTTACCCTTCCTCTGGGTTTTTGCCCCAGCATTTT
many	TRBV4-1	TRBD1	TRBJ1-5	CASSHSVGQGLQPQHF	TGCGCCAGCAGCCATTCCGTTGGACAGGGGCTTCAGCCCCAGCATTTT
once	TRBV24-1	-	TRBJ2-6	CATSDLDSLSGANVLTF	TGTGCCACCAGTGATCTCGACAGCTTATCTGGGGCCAACGTCCTGACTTTC
-	TRBV15	TRBD1	TRBJ2-5	CAASSDRGGETQYF	TGTGCCGCCAGCTCCGACAGGGGGGGAGAGACCCAGTACTTC
many	TRBV19	-	TRBJ2-1	CASSPYSPASYNEQFF	TGTGCCAGTAGTCCCTATTCCCCTGCCTCCTACAATGAGCAGTTCTTC
many	TRBV7-6	-	TRBJ2-3	CASSPVEDTQYF	TGTGCCAGCAGCCCCGTAGAAGATACGCAGTATTTT
many	TRBV28	-	TRBJ1-1	CASSLTNREMNTEAFF	TGTGCCAGCAGTTTAACAAACAGGGAGATGAACACTGAAGCTTTCTTT
-	TRBV5-6	TRBD1	TRBJ1-1	CASRAGGGDIVEAFF	TGTGCCAGCAGGGCAGGGGGGGGGGATATCGTTGAAGCTTTCTTT
many	TRBV12-3/TRBV12-4	TRBD1	TRBJ1-5	CASALQGNQPQHF	TGTGCCAGCGCGCTACAGGGGAATCAGCCCCAGCATTTT
many	TRBV4-3	-	TRBJ1-1	CASSQNVYLTVEAFF	TGCGCCAGCAGCCAAAACGTTTATCTGACGGTTGAAGCTTTCTTT
many	TRBV29-1	-	TRBJ2-3	CSVKLALTDTQYF	TGCAGCGTTAAATTAGCACTCACAGATACGCAGTATTTT
many	TRBV20-1	-	TRBJ1-1	CSARDGMNTEAFF	TGCAGTGCTAGGGACGGAATGAACACTGAAGCTTTCTTT
few	TRBV6-5	-	TRBJ1-1	CASSPPRSTEAFF	TGTGCCAGCAGTCCCCCGCGGTCCACTGAAGCTTTCTTT
-	TRBV7-9	-	TRBJ2-2	CASTHPGGVATGEPFF	TGTGCCAGCACTCACCCCGGCGGGGTAGCCACCGGGGAGCCGTTTTTT
-	TRBV11-2	TRBD2	TRBJ2-1	CASSKEGLAGEEQFF	TGTGCCAGCAGCAAAGAGGGACTAGCGGGGGAAGAGCAGTTCTTC
few	TRBV19	TRBD2	TRBJ2-3	CASSIIPSGGLDTQYF	TGTGCCAGTAGTATAATTCCTAGCGGGGGTTTAGATACGCAGTATTTT
-	TRBV27	-	TRBJ2-3	CASSLGTRYTGTQYF	TGTGCCAGCAGTTTAGGTACCAGGTACACAGGTACGCAGTATTTT
many	TRBV9	-	TRBJ2-2	CASSASGELFF	TGTGCCAGCAGCGCGAGTGGGGAGCTGTTTTTT
many	TRBV7-6	-	TRBJ2-7	CASSLDGSGYYEQYF	TGTGCCAGCAGCTTAGATGGGTCCGGTTACTACGAGCAGTACTTC
few	TRBV6-6	TRBD1	TRBJ2-7	CASSYSPGQASYEQYF	TGTGCCAGCAGTTACTCACCGGGACAGGCCTCCTACGAGCAGTACTTC
many	TRBV12-3/TRBV12-4	TRBD1	TRBJ1-4	CASRQTGGPTNEKLFF	TGTGCCAGCAGGCAAACAGGGGGCCCGACTAATGAAAAACTGTTTTTT
many	TRBV12-3/TRBV12-4	-	TRBJ1-2	CASSSTRGRMDSGYTF	TGTGCCAGCAGCTCGACCCGGGGGAGGATGGACTCTGGCTACACCTTC
many	TRBV5-1	-	TRBJ2-7	CASSPAAGMYEQYF	TGCGCCAGCAGCCCGGCGGCAGGTATGTACGAGCAGTACTTC
many	TRBV29-1	-	TRBJ2-7	CSVELPGTSSYEQYF	TGCAGCGTTGAATTGCCGGGGACAAGCTCCTACGAGCAGTACTTC
many	TRBV9	-	TRBJ1-5	CASSVGGVQPQHF	TGTGCCAGCAGCGTTGGGGGAGTTCAGCCCCAGCATTTT
many	TRBV28	-	TRBJ1-2	CASSTDSPNYGYTF	TGTGCCAGCAGCACGGACAGCCCGAACTATGGCTACACCTTC
many	TRBV20-1	-	TRBJ2-1	CSAPKDSYNEQFF	TGCAGTGCCCCGAAGGATTCCTACAATGAGCAGTTCTTC
many	TRBV4-3	-	TRBJ1-1	CASSRSADTNTEAFF	TGCGCCAGCAGCCGATCGGCAGACACGAACACTGAAGCTTTCTTT